This T cell receptor (beta chain) was profiled in a study of T cell repertoires in cytomegalovirus infection. The overall study: A matching HLA type, together with CMV infection, was signaled by public TCR beta signatures.

TCRdb used MiXCR to reprocess the reads, holding one entry per CDR3 protein. The table records roughly 800,000 distinct CDR3 sequences, almost 30% of them present only once. Turning to this clonotype: Its antigen is currently unknown.

The germline CDR1 and CDR2 sequences are SGHTS and YDEGEE. Trimming removed 0 bases at V and 7 bases at J, with 10 bases between. The CDR3 has 13 residues. The sequences come from cultured CD8+ T cells from PBMCs, collected from culture after CMV antigen stimulation. The V call is TRBV5-8, the J call TRBJ1-1; D not resolved. This sequence was found in a human donor in good health (CMV status not recorded). Some clones in this sample may be carry-over from other donors' samples. CDR3 amino acids: CASSLDLGSEAFF. CDR3 sequence (DNA): TGTGCCAGCAGCTTGGATCTGGGGAGTGAAGCTTTCTTT.